These 19 T cell receptor beta chains originate from one sample sequenced in a study of cytomegalovirus exposure and HLA in healthy donors. PCR used 60 Vbeta primers and 13 Jbeta primers. Assay used: immunoSEQ multiplex PCR; TCRdb lists only in-frame clones, some missing. The table lists 150,000 to 180,000 clones, less than 80% of them singletons. The sequencing input was PBMCs. All receptors derive from a young man in good health and CMV-seronegative.

The gene calls are TRBV5-1 and TRBJ2-7; a possible D gene is TRBD2 (6 bases). Per germline, CDR1 SGHRS and CDR2 YFSETQ. V was clipped by 0 bases and J by 2 bases, with 12 bases between them. CDR3 length: 15 amino acids. The CDR3 protein is CASSLAGGPAYEQYF. Written as DNA, the CDR3 is TGCGCCAGCAGCTTGGCCGGAGGGCCAGCCTACGAGCAGTACTTC.

This chain uses TRBV5-4 with TRBJ2-5, with D possibly matching TRBD1 (6 bases). The ends were cut back, 3 bases at V and 3 bases at J, with 12 bases in the middle. The CDR3 is 14 amino acids. The V gene's germline CDR1 is SGHNT and CDR2 YYREEE (reference sequence). As DNA, the CDR3 is TGTGCCAGCAGCTCCAGGGGAGAAGAAGAGACCCAGTACTTC. Its translation is CASSSRGEEETQYF.

The chain joins TRBV6-6 to TRBJ2-7; 12 nucleotides match TRBD2. The CDR3 covers 15 residues. V was pared by 2 bases and J by 2 bases, with 1 base of the junction left unmatched. Germline V CDR1 and CDR2: MNHNY, SVGAGI (reference sequence). The DNA of the CDR3 is TGTGCCAGCAGTTACCCTAGCGGGGGGGCCTACGAGCAGTACTTC. This codes for CASSYPSGGAYEQYF.

The J gene is TRBJ1-1, the V gene TRBV19; the match to TRBD1 covers 8 bases. Germline V lookup: CDR1 LNHDA, CDR2 SQIVND (reference sequence). The CDR3 runs 16 residues. The V segment lost 6 bases and the J segment 1 base; nucleotides outside the gene matches: 10. The CDR3 DNA reads as TGTGCCAGTAGCCCCGCAGGGGGCCAGAGGAACACTGAAGCTTTCTTT. It specifies CASSPAGGQRNTEAFF.

The chain recombines TRBV7-2 with TRBJ1-1, with a tentative D call TRBD1 (5 bases). V was cut by 1 base and J by 4 bases, with 10 bases left in between. The CDR3 runs to 14 residues. Looked up from germline, CDR1 is SGHTA and CDR2 is FQGNSA. CDR3 in DNA: TGTGCCAGCAGCTTAGGGGGACTTCTCACTGAAGCTTTCTTT. Its protein is CASSLGGLLTEAFF.

This clone has a single count. The chain recombines TRBV4-2 with TRBJ1-1; no firm D call. The germline gives CDR1 LGHNA, CDR2 YNFKEQ. The V and J ends lost 3 bases and 0 bases respectively, with 8 bases between them. This CDR3 comprises 14 residues. CDR3 amino acids: CASSQDRVNTEAFF. DNA for the CDR3: TGTGCCAGCAGCCAGGATCGGGTGAACACTGAAGCTTTCTTT.

This clone was recorded once. The chain is built from TRBV7-2 and TRBJ1-5, with TRBD1 identical over 8 bases. CDR3 length equals 13 residues. Trimming cost V 4 bases and J 4 bases; bases outside gene matches: 0. Germline V CDR1 and CDR2: SGHTA, FQGNSA. The CDR3 reads CASSWDRNQPQHF. DNA of the CDR3: TGTGCCAGCAGCTGGGACAGGAATCAGCCCCAGCATTTT.

With respect to this clone: The junction departs from the called germline gene at one end, perhaps through a read error. V is TRBV7-9 and J is TRBJ1-5; the match to TRBD1 covers 7 bases. Germline CDR1 reads SEHNR; CDR2 reads FQNEAQ (reference sequence). The CDR3 consists of 14 residues. The DNA for the CDR3 is TGTGCCAGCAGCTCGGGACAGCCCAATCAGCCCCAGAATTTT. As protein: CASSSGQPNQPQNF.

This chain links TRBV28 with TRBJ2-2; TRBD2 matches at 14 bases. Germline-derived CDR1 and CDR2 are MDHEN and SYDVKM. CDR3 length equals 19 residues. The V and J ends lost 5 bases and 0 bases, in that order; junction bases with no gene match: 8. CDR3 in DNA: TGTGCCAGCAGTACCCGGACTAGCGGGGGGCCTACGAACACCGGGGAGCTGTTTTTT. Its protein product is CASSTRTSGGPTNTGELFF.

The V gene is TRBV7-2, the J gene TRBJ1-1, with a tentative D call TRBD1 (5 bases). The V end was cut by 5 bases, the J end by 2 bases, with 15 bases between. This CDR3 is built from 15 residues. Germline V gives CDR1 SGHTA, CDR2 FQGNSA. CDR3 DNA sequence: TGTGCCAGCAGCCCCCAAACAGGCGGAAACACTGAAGCTTTCTTT. It translates to CASSPQTGGNTEAFF.

V usage is TRBV5-1 and J usage is TRBJ2-5; 7 nucleotides match TRBD1. The CDR3 has 13 amino acids. J gave up 5 bases and V 3 bases, and 4 bases lay outside the gene matches. Per the germline V gene, CDR1 is SGHRS and CDR2 is YFSETQ. The CDR3 coding sequence is TGCGCCAGCAGCTCTACAGGGGACGAGACCCAGTACTTC. Translated: CASSSTGDETQYF.

CDR3 nucleotides: TGTGCCAGCAGCTGGGGACTAGCGAGTAATGAGCAGTTCTTC. Its translation: CASSWGLASNEQFF. The V call is TRBV5-6, the J call TRBJ2-1; 10 nucleotides align to TRBD2. The CDR3 has 14 residues. Trimming removed 3 bases from V and 7 bases from J; junction bases left unmatched: 4. Germline V gene sequence: CDR1 SGHDT, CDR2 YYEEEE.

V gene TRBV2 combines with J gene TRBJ2-3; the D is unclear. Per germline, CDR1 SNHLY and CDR2 FYNNEI. This CDR3 contains 13 residues. With 8 bases removed from V and 4 bases from J, the gap between germline ends came to 13 bases. The CDR3 region has the DNA TGTGCCAGCGGGTGGGCTACGTCAGATACGCAGTATTTT. Residues: CASGWATSDTQYF.

J is TRBJ2-3 and V is TRBV6-6; tentatively, D is TRBD2 (5 bases). The CDR3 contains 15 residues. With 6 bases removed from V and 5 bases from J, the gap between germline ends came to 18 bases. The germline V gene has CDR1 MNHNY and CDR2 SVGAGI (reference sequence). The CDR3 region has the DNA TGTGCCAGCAGAAACGGACCGCACGGGGAAGATACGCAGTATTTT. Its translation: CASRNGPHGEDTQYF.

V usage is TRBV5-1 and J usage is TRBJ2-1, with 14 positions matching TRBD2. Germline V gene sequence: CDR1 SGHRS, CDR2 YFSETQ. V gave up 4 bases and J gave up 9 bases; unmatched junction bases: 6. The CDR3 consists of 15 residues. The chain's CDR3 is CASSPTTSGGGEQFF. Written as DNA, the CDR3 is TGCGCCAGCAGCCCTACGACTAGCGGGGGGGGTGAGCAGTTCTTC.

This clone was counted a few times. The chain joins TRBV28 to TRBJ2-1, with D possibly matching TRBD2 (6 bases). The CDR3 consists of 15 residues. V lost 7 bases, J lost 0 bases, and 13 bases lay in between. CDR1 is MDHEN, CDR2 SYDVKM, per germline. The CDR3 DNA is TGTGCCAGCACCTTAGCGGAGAGCTCCTACAATGAGCAGTTCTTC. This translates into CASTLAESSYNEQFF.

This clone was detected a few times. The V call is TRBV6-6, the J call TRBJ1-1; possible D gene TRBD1, 6 bases. Germline V CDR1 and CDR2: MNHNY, SVGAGI (reference sequence). The length of the CDR3 is 13 residues. Trimming pared 6 bases from V and 4 bases from J, leaving 12 bases between. This CDR3 is CASSADSFTEAFF. The CDR3 nucleotides read TGTGCCAGCAGCGCGGACAGCTTCACTGAAGCTTTCTTT.

The CDR3 DNA follows: TGTGCCAGCAGCTCCGGGACTAGCGACTACAATGAGCAGTTCTTC. Protein: CASSSGTSDYNEQFF. The rearrangement links TRBV7-2 to TRBJ2-1; 10 bases fit TRBD2. The germline V gene has CDR1 SGHTA and CDR2 FQGNSA. The CDR3 totals 15 residues. Trimming at V came to 4 bases and at J to 3 bases, leaving 3 bases not matched to a gene.

In the case of this clone: Other DNA sequences of this sample code for an identical CDR3. Here the CDR3 DNA reads TGCGCCAGCAGCCGGGACAGGAACTATGGCTACACCTTC. Amino acid sequence: CASSRDRNYGYTF. This rearrangement joins TRBV5-1 to TRBJ1-2; 8 bases match TRBD1. Germline V gene lookup returns CDR1 SGHRS and CDR2 YFSETQ. CDR3 length: 13 amino acids. J was trimmed by 2 bases and V by 4 bases; bases with no gene match: 1.